This T cell receptor beta chain was sequenced during a study of blood T cell repertoires in COVID-19. In the authors' workflow: Amplification of reference gene primers provided the estimated nucleated cell counts. Clones were sequenced by immunoSEQ multiplex PCR, and TCRdb holds only the in-frame ones, with some missing. V and J calls and clone size are as listed in that table; D and trimming were resolved from the DNA. In the table there are approximately 120,000 clones, roughly 82% of which are singletons. Germline assignment: CDR1 LGHNA and CDR2 YSLEER. The CDR3 consists of 15 residues. The V end lost 0 bases, the J end lost 4 bases, and 12 bases lay between the germline ends.

The chain is built from TRBV4-3 and TRBJ2-5; D is perhaps TRBD1 (5 bases). This clonotype was sampled from a human donor in a cohort sampled during active COVID-19. The sample was peripheral blood. The CDR3 DNA is TGCGCCAGCAGCCAAGAGGCAGGGTGGCGAGAGACCCAGTACTTC. Amino acids: CASSQEAGWRETQYF.